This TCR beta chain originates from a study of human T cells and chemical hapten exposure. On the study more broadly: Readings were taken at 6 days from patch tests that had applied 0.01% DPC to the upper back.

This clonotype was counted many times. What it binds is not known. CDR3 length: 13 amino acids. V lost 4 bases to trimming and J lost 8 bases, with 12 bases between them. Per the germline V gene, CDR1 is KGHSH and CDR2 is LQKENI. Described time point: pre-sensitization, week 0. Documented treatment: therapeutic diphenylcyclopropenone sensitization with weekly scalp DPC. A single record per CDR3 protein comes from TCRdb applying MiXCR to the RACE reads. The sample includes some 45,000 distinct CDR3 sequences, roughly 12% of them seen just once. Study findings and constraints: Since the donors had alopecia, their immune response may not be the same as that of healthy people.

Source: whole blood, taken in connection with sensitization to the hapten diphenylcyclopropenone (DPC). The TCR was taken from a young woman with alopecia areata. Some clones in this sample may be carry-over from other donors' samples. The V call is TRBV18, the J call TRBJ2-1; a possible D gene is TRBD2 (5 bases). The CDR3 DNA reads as TGTGCCAGCTCACTAACCGCCGGGGATGAGCAGTTCTTC. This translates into CASSLTAGDEQFF.